This TCR beta chain was observed in a study of blood T cell repertoires in COVID-19. The wider study: Both acute and convalescent COVID-19 samples were obtained from the United States, Italy and Spain. In each case, the material was cDNA or gDNA derived from T cells, B-cell-depleted T cells, or PBMCs.

In the original analysis: From reference gene primer amplification, estimates of nucleated cell counts were derived. Only in-frame clones appear in the TCRdb table, and some are missing; sequencing was by immunoSEQ multiplex PCR. Clone size and V and J calls were adopted from that table, with D and trimming inferred from the DNA. Found here are roughly 79,000 clones, around nine tenths of them singletons; the top ten hold nearly 5%. The sequencing input was peripheral blood. The clonotype originates from a woman of 80 years or more with active or convalescent COVID-19.

The CDR3 sequence: CASSFNPGHWNYEQYF. The CDR3 nucleotides read TGCGCCAGCAGTTTCAATCCGGGACACTGGAACTACGAGCAGTACTTC. The rearrangement joins TRBV23-1 to TRBJ2-7; a possible D gene is TRBD1 (6 bases). TRBV23-1 is identified as an open reading frame with a role that is uncertain. CDR3 length equals 16 residues. The V and J ends lost 5 bases and 3 bases respectively, with 20 bases between them.